This T cell receptor beta chain was identified during a study of shared clonotypes between healthy human individuals. On this clone itself: The antigen remains unidentified.

This CDR3 is 12 amino acids long. Trimming removed 3 bases from V and 6 bases from J, with 9 bases in between. CDR1 and CDR2 from the germline V gene are SQVTM and ANQGSEA. Study observations and caveats: Clonotypes not shared had lower generation probabilities than those common to all four donors. Among a handful of donors, approximately 5.4% of naive CD4 clonotypes were found in common. Limitation of the genetic and exposure-history diversity represented came from the few donors.

The protocol was immunoSEQ multiplex PCR, while the TCRdb copy is restricted to in-frame clones and leaves out a portion. The profile shows about 1.1 million clones, around 82% of them singletons. This TCR was sampled from a man between 18 and 29 years old in good health. Some clones in this sample may be carry-over from other donors' samples. Sequenced material: memory CD4+ T cells from PBMCs. Subset reported: CD45RA-negative fraction. V is TRBV29-1 and J is TRBJ2-1, with D uncertain. The CDR3 DNA is TGCAGCGTTGACCTCCAGAGCAATGAGCAGTTCTTC. It encodes CSVDLQSNEQFF.